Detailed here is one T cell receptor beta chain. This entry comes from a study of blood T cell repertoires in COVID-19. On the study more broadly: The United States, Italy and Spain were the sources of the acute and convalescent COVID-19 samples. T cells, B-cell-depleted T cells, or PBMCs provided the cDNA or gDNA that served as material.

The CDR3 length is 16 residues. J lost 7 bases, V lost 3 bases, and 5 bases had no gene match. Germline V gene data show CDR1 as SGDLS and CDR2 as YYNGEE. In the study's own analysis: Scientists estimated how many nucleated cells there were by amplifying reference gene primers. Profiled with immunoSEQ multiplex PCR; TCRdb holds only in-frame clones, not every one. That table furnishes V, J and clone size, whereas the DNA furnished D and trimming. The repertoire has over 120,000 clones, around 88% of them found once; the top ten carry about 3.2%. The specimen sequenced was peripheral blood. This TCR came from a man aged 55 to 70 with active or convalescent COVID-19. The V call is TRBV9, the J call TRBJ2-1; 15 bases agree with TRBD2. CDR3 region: CASSGPGLAGGNEQFF. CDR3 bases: TGTGCCAGCAGCGGACCGGGACTAGCGGGAGGTAATGAGCAGTTCTTC. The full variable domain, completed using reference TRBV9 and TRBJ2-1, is DSGVTQTPKHLITATGQRVTLRCSPRSGDLSVYWYQQSLDQGLQFLIQYYNGEERAKGNILERFSAQQFPDLHSELNLSSLELGDSALYFCASSGPGLAGGNEQFFGPGTRLTVL.